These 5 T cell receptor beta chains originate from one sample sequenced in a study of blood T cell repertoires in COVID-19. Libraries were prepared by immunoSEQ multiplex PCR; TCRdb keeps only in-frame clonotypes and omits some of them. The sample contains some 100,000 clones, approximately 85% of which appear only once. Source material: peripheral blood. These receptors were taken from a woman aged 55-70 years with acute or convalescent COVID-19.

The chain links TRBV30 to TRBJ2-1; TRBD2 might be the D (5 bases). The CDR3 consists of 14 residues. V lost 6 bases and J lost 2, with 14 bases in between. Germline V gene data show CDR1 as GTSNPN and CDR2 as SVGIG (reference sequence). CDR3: CACRSLETYNEQFF. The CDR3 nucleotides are TGTGCCTGCAGATCACTAGAGACCTACAATGAGCAGTTCTTC.

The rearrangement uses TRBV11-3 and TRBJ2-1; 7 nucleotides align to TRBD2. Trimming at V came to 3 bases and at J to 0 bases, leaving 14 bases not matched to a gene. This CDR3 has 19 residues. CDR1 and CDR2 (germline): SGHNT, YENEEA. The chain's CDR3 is CASSLPGGTAESSYNEQFF. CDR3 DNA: TGTGCCAGCAGCTTGCCGGGGGGTACAGCTGAAAGCTCCTACAATGAGCAGTTCTTC.

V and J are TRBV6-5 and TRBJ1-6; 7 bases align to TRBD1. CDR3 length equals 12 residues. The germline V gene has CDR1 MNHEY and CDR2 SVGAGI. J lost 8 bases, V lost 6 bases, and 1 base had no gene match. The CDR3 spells CASRQGYSPLHF. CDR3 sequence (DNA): TGTGCCAGCAGACAGGGGTATTCACCCCTCCACTTT.

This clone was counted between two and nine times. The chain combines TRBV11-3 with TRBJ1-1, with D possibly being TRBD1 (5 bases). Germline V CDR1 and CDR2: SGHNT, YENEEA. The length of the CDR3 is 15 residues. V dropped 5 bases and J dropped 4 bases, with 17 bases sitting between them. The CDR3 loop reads CASSPHGGAATEAFF. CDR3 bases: TGTGCCAGCAGCCCCCATGGCGGGGCGGCCACTGAAGCTTTCTTT.

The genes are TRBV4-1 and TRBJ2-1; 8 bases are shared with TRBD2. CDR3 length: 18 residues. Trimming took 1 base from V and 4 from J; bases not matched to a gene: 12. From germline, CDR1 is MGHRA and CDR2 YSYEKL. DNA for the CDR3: TGCGCCAGCAGCCAAGTCCCCTCGCGGGGCGGGGGGTACAATGAGCAGTTCTTC. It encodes CASSQVPSRGGGYNEQFF.